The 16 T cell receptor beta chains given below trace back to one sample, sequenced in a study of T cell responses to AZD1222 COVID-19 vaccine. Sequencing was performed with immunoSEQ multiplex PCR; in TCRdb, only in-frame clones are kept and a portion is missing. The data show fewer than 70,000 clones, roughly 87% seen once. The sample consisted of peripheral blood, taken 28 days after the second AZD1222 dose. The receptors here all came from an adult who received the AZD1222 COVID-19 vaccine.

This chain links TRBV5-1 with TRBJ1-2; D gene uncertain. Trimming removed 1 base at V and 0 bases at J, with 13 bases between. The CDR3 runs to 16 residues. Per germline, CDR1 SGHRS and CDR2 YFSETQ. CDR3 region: CASSLNHQPSNYGYTF. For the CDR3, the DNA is TGCGCCAGCAGCTTGAACCACCAGCCCTCTAACTATGGCTACACCTTC.

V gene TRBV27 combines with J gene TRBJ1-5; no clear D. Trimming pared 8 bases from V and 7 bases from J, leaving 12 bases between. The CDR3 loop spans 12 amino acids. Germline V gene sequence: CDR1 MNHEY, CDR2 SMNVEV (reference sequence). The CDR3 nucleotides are TGTGCCAGCGGACGGGTCGGGCAGCCCCAGCATTTT. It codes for CASGRVGQPQHF.

The DNA of the CDR3 is TGTGCCAGCAGTTTCCGGGATGGCTACACCTTC. Encoded protein: CASSFRDGYTF. This chain uses TRBV12-3 or TRBV12-4 with TRBJ1-2, with unresolved D. The V gene lost 3 bases and the J gene lost 6 bases, with 5 bases spanning the gap. There are 11 residues in the CDR3.

The CDR3 bases are TGTGCCAGCTCGGAACGTAGCACAGATACGCAGTATTTT. Protein: CASSERSTDTQYF. The chain has TRBV18 and TRBJ2-3, with D uncertain. The CDR3 contains 13 residues. The V end was cut by 6 bases, the J end by 0 bases, with 7 bases between. Germline V CDR1 and CDR2: KGHSH, LQKENI.

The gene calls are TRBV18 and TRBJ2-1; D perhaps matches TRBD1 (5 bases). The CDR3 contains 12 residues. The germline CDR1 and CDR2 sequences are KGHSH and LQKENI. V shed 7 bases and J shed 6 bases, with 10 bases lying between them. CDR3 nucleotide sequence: TGTGCCAGCTGCCAAGGGGTCAATGAGCAGTTCTTC. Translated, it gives CASCQGVNEQFF.

In DNA, the CDR3 is TGTGCCAGCAGTTCCTCCGGGACGGACTCCTACGAGCAGTACTTC. It encodes CASSSSGTDSYEQYF. The chain recombines TRBV27 with TRBJ2-7; D may correspond to TRBD1 or TRBD2 (5 bases each). Trimming stripped 4 bases from V and 0 bases from J, with 13 bases between. Germline CDR1 MNHEY, CDR2 SMNVEV (reference sequence). The CDR3 loop spans 15 amino acids.

The CDR3, as DNA: TGTGCCAGCAGCCCGGGACTAGCGGCCGAGCAGTACTTC. Translated: CASSPGLAAEQYF. This chain connects TRBV27 to TRBJ2-7, with 11 bases that match TRBD2. The CDR3 consists of 13 residues. Germline CDR1 reads MNHEY; CDR2 reads SMNVEV (reference sequence). Trimming at V came to 6 bases and at J to 6 bases, leaving 4 bases not matched to a gene.

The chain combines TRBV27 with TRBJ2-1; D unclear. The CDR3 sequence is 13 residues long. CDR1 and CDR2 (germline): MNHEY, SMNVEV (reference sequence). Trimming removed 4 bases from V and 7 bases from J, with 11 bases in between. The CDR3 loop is CASSSGRRNEQFF. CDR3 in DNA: TGTGCCAGCAGTTCGGGTCGGCGGAATGAGCAGTTCTTC.

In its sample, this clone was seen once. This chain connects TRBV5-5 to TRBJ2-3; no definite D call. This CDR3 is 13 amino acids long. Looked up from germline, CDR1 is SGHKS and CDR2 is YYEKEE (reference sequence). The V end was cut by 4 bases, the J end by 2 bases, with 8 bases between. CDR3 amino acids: CASSRAPTDTQYF. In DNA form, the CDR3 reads TGTGCCAGCAGCCGGGCCCCCACAGATACGCAGTATTTT.

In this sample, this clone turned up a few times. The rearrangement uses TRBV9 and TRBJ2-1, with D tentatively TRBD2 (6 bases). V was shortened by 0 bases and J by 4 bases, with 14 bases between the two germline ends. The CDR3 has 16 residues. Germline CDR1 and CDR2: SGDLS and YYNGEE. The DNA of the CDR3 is TGTGCCAGCAGCGTAGTAGCTAGCGTTAGTTACAATGAGCAGTTCTTC. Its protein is CASSVVASVSYNEQFF.

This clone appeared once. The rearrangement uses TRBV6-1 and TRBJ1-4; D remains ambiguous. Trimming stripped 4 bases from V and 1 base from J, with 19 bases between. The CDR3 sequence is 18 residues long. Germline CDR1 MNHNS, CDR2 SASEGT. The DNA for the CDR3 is TGTGCCAGCAGTGGCCCTACGAGGGCCGCCCAAACTAATGAAAAACTGTTTTTT. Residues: CASSGPTRAAQTNEKLFF.

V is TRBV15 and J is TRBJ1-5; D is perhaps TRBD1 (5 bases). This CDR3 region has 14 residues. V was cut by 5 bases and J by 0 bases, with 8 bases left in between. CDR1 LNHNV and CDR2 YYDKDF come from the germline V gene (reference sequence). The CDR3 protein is CATSGGISNQPQHF. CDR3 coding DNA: TGTGCCACCAGCGGGGGTATTAGCAATCAGCCCCAGCATTTT.

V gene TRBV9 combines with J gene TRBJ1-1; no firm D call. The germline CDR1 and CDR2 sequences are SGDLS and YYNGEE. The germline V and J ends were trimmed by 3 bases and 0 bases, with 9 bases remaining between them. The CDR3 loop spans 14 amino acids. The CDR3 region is CASSGRTLNTEAFF. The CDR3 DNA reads TGTGCCAGCAGCGGCAGGACTTTGAACACTGAAGCTTTCTTT.

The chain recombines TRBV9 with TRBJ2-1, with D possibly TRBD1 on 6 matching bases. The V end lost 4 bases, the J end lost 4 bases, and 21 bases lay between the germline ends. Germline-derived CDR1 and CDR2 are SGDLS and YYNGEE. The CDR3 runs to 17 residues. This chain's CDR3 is CASSSRGRDKLYNEQFF. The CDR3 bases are TGTGCCAGCAGCTCCCGAGGCCGGGACAAGCTTTACAATGAGCAGTTCTTC.

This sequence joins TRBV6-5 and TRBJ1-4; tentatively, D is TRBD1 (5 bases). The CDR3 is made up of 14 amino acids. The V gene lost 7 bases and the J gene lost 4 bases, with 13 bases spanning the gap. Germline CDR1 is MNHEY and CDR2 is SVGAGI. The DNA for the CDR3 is TGTGCCAGCATGGGTGGGGCTGGTAATGAAAAACTGTTTTTT. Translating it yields CASMGGAGNEKLFF.

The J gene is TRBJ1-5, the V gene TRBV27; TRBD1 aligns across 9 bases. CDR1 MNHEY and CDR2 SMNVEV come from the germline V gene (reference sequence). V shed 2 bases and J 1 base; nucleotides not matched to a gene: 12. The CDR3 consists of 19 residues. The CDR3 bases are TGTGCCAGCAGTTTACGATCCCCGGGACAGGGAGGGAGCAATCAGCCCCAGCATTTT. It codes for CASSLRSPGQGGSNQPQHF.